This T cell receptor beta chain stems from a study of T cells in Graves' hyperthyroidism and ophthalmopathy. Across the study: Peripheral blood was drawn at first diagnosis, prior to all treatment.

CDR1 is DFQATT and CDR2 is SNEGSKA in the germline V gene (reference sequence). CDR3 length: 11 amino acids. Trimming pared 8 bases from V and 7 bases from J, leaving 12 bases between. Amplification yielded TCR beta CDR3 regions, with RNA transcripts as the source. The HTBI primer set was used in a first-round RT-PCR of the TCR CDR3. A single record per CDR3 protein comes from TCRdb applying MiXCR to the multiplex PCR reads. The data hold some 800,000 distinct CDR3 sequences, with roughly 37% observed a single time. Hyperthyroidism had been newly diagnosed in patients aged 18 to 65, and its duration was under 2 months. In its sample, this clonotype was seen many times.

The sequence derives from a young man with Graves' hyperthyroidism. The sample comprised blood. V and J are TRBV20-1 and TRBJ1-3; D is unresolved. CDR3 sequence reads: CSLDSRNTIYF. The DNA for the CDR3 is TGCAGTCTGGACTCCCGGAACACCATATATTTT.